These T cell receptor beta chains were read from a single sample in a study of blood T cell repertoires in COVID-19. Data came from immunoSEQ multiplex PCR; TCRdb stores just in-frame clones and leaves some out. The table includes about 29,000 clones, 70% to 90% detected once. Sequencing was carried out using peripheral blood. These receptors were collected from a human donor in a cohort sampled during active COVID-19. Both conserved end residues are part of each CDR3. D genes are given only for firm matches. Only part of the rows carry a size: once, few, many, or a class if the clone is expanded.

>TRBJ1-6|TRBV6-4|-|-
TGTGCCAGCAGTAGGGTAGGAGACGGCTATACGGGATATAATTCACCCCTCCACTTT
CASSRVGDGYTGYNSPLHF
>TRBJ1-2|TRBV19|-|TRBD1
TGTGCCAGTAGCCCTCTACAGGGGTCGGGTTATGGCTACACCTTT
CASSPLQGSGYGYTF
>TRBJ2-1|TRBV14|-|-
TGTGCCAGCAGCCAACTAGGACAGATCTCCTACAATGAGCAGTTCTTC
CASSQLGQISYNEQFF
>TRBJ2-7|TRBV6-5|once|TRBD1
TGTGCCAGCAGTCAGCGACAGGGATCCAGCGAGCAGTACTTC
CASSQRQGSSEQYF
>TRBJ1-2|TRBV6-5|-|-
TGTGCCAGAAGGGGGAACGCGCTCTATGGCTACACCTTC
CARRGNALYGYTF
>TRBJ1-2|TRBV5-1|-|TRBD1
TGCGCCAGCAGCTCGACCGGGACAGGGAACGGCTACACCTTC
CASSSTGTGNGYTF
>TRBJ2-2|TRBV3-1/TRBV3-2|-|-
TGTGCCAGCAGCCAAGGAGGGTCCGGGGAGCTGTTTTTT
CASSQGGSGELFF
>TRBJ2-2|TRBV11-2|-|-
TGTGCCAGCAGCTTAAATAACTTGAACACCGGGGAGCTGTTTTTT
CASSLNNLNTGELFF
>TRBJ1-5|TRBV19|-|-
TGTGCCAGTAGACCCCTTCGGGGGGAAGGGGGCAATCAGCCCCAGCATTTT
CASRPLRGEGGNQPQHF
>TRBJ1-6|TRBV3-1/TRBV3-2|-|TRBD1
TGTGCCAGCAGCCAGGTGGACAGGGGGACCTCACCCCTCCACTTT
CASSQVDRGTSPLHF
>TRBJ2-7|TRBV6-5|-|TRBD2
TGTGCCAGCAGTTATTACGGGGGGGCGGGCTACGAGCAGTACTTC
CASSYYGGAGYEQYF
>TRBJ1-5|TRBV6-1|-|-
TGTGCCAGCAGTGAAGCCCCGCGGGGTCAGCCCCAGCATTTT
CASSEAPRGQPQHF
>TRBJ2-3|TRBV7-9|-|TRBD1
TGTGCCGGACAGGGAATCACAGATACGCAGTATTTT
CAGQGITDTQYF
>TRBJ1-2|TRBV7-9|-|-
TGTGCCAGCATCGCGGGGGACTATGGCTACACCTTC
CASIAGDYGYTF
>TRBJ2-7|TRBV14|-|-
TGTGCCAGCAGCCAAGGGATCTGGACTTTTAGCTCCTACGAGCAGTACTTC
CASSQGIWTFSSYEQYF
>TRBJ1-1|TRBV12-1|-|-
TGTGCCAGCAGCTCCAGACGGGACACTGAAGCTTTCTTT
CASSSRRDTEAFF
>TRBJ2-3|TRBV29-1|-|-
TGCAGCGTTCTTGGGGGGACGGAGTTGGCCACAGATACGCAGTATTTT
CSVLGGTELATDTQYF
>TRBJ1-1|TRBV7-2|-|-
TGTGCCAGCAGCTTAGTGACAACCACTGAAGCTTTCTTT
CASSLVTTTEAFF
>TRBJ2-2|TRBV29-1|-|TRBD1
TGCAGCGTTGGCCAGGGGGCGAGAACCGGGGAGCTGTTTTTT
CSVGQGARTGELFF
>TRBJ2-3|TRBV2|-|-
TGTGCCAGCAAGGAGGGGAGCACAGATACGCAGTATTTT
CASKEGSTDTQYF
>TRBJ2-1|TRBV7-2|-|TRBD1
TGTGCCAGCAGCGTCCGACAGGGGGACTCTTACAATGAGCAGTTCTTC
CASSVRQGDSYNEQFF
>TRBJ2-5|TRBV20-1|few|TRBD2
TGCAGTGCTAGTGCTAGCGGGGCCCCCCAAGAGACCCAGTACTTC
CSASASGAPQETQYF
>TRBJ2-2|TRBV7-9|-|TRBD2
TGTGCCAGCAGCTTAGCTGGCCGGGGGGGCACCGGGGAGCTGTTTTTT
CASSLAGRGGTGELFF
>TRBJ1-2|TRBV6-6|-|-
TGTGCCAGCAGCCTCGATAGCTATGGCTACACCTTC
CASSLDSYGYTF
>TRBJ1-2|TRBV5-1|-|TRBD1
TGCGCCAGCAGCTCCCGACAGGGCGGCTATGGCTACACCTTC
CASSSRQGGYGYTF
>TRBJ2-5|TRBV5-4|-|-
TGTGCCAGCAGCTTTAGCGACAAAGAGACCCAGTACTTC
CASSFSDKETQYF
>TRBJ2-2|TRBV30|-|TRBD1
TGTGCCTGGAGTGTAGACCGGACAGGGGCGAACACCGGGGAGCTGTTTTTT
CAWSVDRTGANTGELFF
>TRBJ1-3|TRBV4-2|-|-
TGTGCCAGCAGCCAGGGCCGGGGGGCAAACGAAAACACCATATATTTT
CASSQGRGANENTIYF
>TRBJ2-1|TRBV7-2|-|TRBD2
TGTGCCAGCAGCTTAGAACTAGCGAGCAATGAGCAGTTCTTC
CASSLELASNEQFF
>TRBJ2-7|TRBV7-9|-|TRBD2
TGTGCCAGCAGTAGCGGGCGGGCCTACGAGCAGTACTTC
CASSSGRAYEQYF
>TRBJ1-5|TRBV19|-|TRBD1
TGTGCCAGTAGGGACAGGGGCGGACAGCCCCAGCATTTT
CASRDRGGQPQHF
>TRBJ2-1|TRBV5-1|-|TRBD1
TGCGCCAGCAGCTTGGTAGGGACAGTCACCTCCTACAATGAGCAGTTCTTC
CASSLVGTVTSYNEQFF
>TRBJ2-7|TRBV11-3|once|-
TGTGCCAGCAGCCCGAGGAGGGGCGGGAACGAGCAGTACTTC
CASSPRRGGNEQYF
>TRBJ2-7|TRBV7-2|-|TRBD1
TGTGCCAGCAGCCCCGCGATTTTAAGACAGGGGAACGAGCAGTACTTC
CASSPAILRQGNEQYF
>TRBJ2-5|TRBV2|-|TRBD1
TGTGCCAGTAAAAGGGACAGGGTTGAGACCCAGTACTTC
CASKRDRVETQYF
>TRBJ2-7|TRBV11-2|-|-
TGTGCCAGCAGCCTAACTGACAGGACCCCATCCTACGAGCAGTACTTC
CASSLTDRTPSYEQYF
>TRBJ2-1|TRBV6-6|-|TRBD2
TGTGCCAGCAGTTACGTCGGGGGGGGTGCGCAGTTCTTC
CASSYVGGGAQFF
>TRBJ1-1|TRBV11-2|-|TRBD1
TGTGCCAGCAGCCTGGACAGGGGGCGGACTGAAGCTTTCTTT
CASSLDRGRTEAFF
>TRBJ2-3|TRBV3-1/TRBV3-2|-|-
TGTGCCAGCAGCCCCCAAGCAAACACAGATACGCAGTATTTT
CASSPQANTDTQYF
>TRBJ1-4|TRBV5-1|-|TRBD1
TGCGCCAGCAGACCCACAGGGGCCAACGAAAAACTGTTTTTT
CASRPTGANEKLFF
>TRBJ1-3|TRBV5-1|few|-
TGCGCCAGCAGCAGGGAGGGGTCTGGAAACACCATATATTTT
CASSREGSGNTIYF
>TRBJ2-1|TRBV6-5|-|-
TGTGCCAGCACCCTTTCCGAACCTATCTACAATGAGCAGTTCTTC
CASTLSEPIYNEQFF
>TRBJ1-6|TRBV4-2|-|TRBD1
TGTGCCAGCAGCCAAGTTGGGACAGGGGGGGATTCACCCCTCCACTTT
CASSQVGTGGDSPLHF
>TRBJ1-1|TRBV12-3/TRBV12-4|-|-
TGTGCCAGCAAGCGGCAGGAGAACACTGAAGCTTTCTTT
CASKRQENTEAFF
>TRBJ2-1|TRBV9|-|TRBD2
TGTGCCAGCAGCGTAGCCTGGACTAGCGTCGGCAATGAGCAGTTCTTC
CASSVAWTSVGNEQFF
>TRBJ2-5|TRBV27|-|TRBD1
TGTGCCAGCAGTTCCGGGACAGGGGGAGCAGAGACCCAGTACTTC
CASSSGTGGAETQYF
>TRBJ1-3|TRBV5-1|-|-
TGCGCCAGCAGCCCGGAGAATTCAGGAAACACCATATATTTT
CASSPENSGNTIYF
>TRBJ1-1|TRBV18|-|-
TGTGCCAGCTCACGGGACATCAACACTGAAGCTTTCTTT
CASSRDINTEAFF
>TRBJ2-5|TRBV29-1|-|-
TGCAGCGTTGAAGGTCAAGGGGAAGAGACCCAGTACTTC
CSVEGQGEETQYF
>TRBJ1-1|TRBV12-3/TRBV12-4|few|-
TGTGCCAGCAGTTTTAGTCTCGGTTTGGAGGCTTTCTTT
CASSFSLGLEAFF
>TRBJ2-1|TRBV5-5|-|TRBD1
TGTGCCAGCAGCTCCGGACAGGGGATCTACAATGAGCAGTTCTTC
CASSSGQGIYNEQFF
>TRBJ2-1|TRBV15|once|-
TGTGCCACCAGCAGAGATCTGGCTGGACACCAAATCTTC
CATSRDLAGHQIF
>TRBJ2-1|TRBV4-2|-|-
TGTGCCAGCAGCCCAGGGATATACAATGAGCAGTTCTTC
CASSPGIYNEQFF